A single sample is the source of the 5 T cell receptor beta chains below, sequenced in a study of Graves' ophthalmopathy and Graves' hyperthyroidism. Using RNA transcripts, the TCR beta CDR3 regions were amplified. Scientists carried out first-round RT-PCR using HTBI primers and then a second-round multiplex PCR. TCRdb used MiXCR to reprocess the multiplex PCR reads, holding one entry per CDR3 protein. The sample contains some 210,000 distinct CDR3 sequences, around 28% of which appear only once. The sample was peripheral blood. The receptors here all came from a man between 50 and 59 years old with Graves' ophthalmopathy.

This clonotype was counted many times. The rearrangement links TRBV28 to TRBJ1-1; a weak D match, TRBD1 (6 bases). CDR1 and CDR2 from the germline V gene are MDHEN and SYDVKM. Trimming stripped 7 bases from V and 0 bases from J, with 18 bases between. The CDR3 is 16 residues long. CDR3 loop: CASTLGGAFMNTEAFF. DNA for the CDR3: TGTGCCAGCACTTTGGGGGGGGCTTTCATGAACACTGAAGCTTTCTTT.

This clonotype has ten or more counts. The genes are TRBV29-1 and TRBJ1-5, with no clear D. The CDR3 has 12 amino acids. The germline V gene has CDR1 SQVTM and CDR2 ANQGSEA. V lost 7 bases, J lost 3 bases, and 10 bases lay in between. The CDR3 spells CSARDPNQPQHF. Written as DNA, the CDR3 is TGCAGCGCCCGGGATCCCAATCAGCCCCAGCATTTT. Based on the CDR3 plus reference TRBV29-1 and TRBJ1-5, the full variable domain is SAVISQKPSRDICQRGTSLTIQCQVDSQVTMMFWYRQQPGQSLTLIATANQGSEATYESGFVIDKFPISRPNLTFSTLTVSNMSPEDSSIYLCSARDPNQPQHFGDGTRLSIL.

This clonotype was observed many times. The chain is built from TRBV5-1 and TRBJ1-1; 8 nucleotides line up with TRBD1. Germline V gene lookup returns CDR1 SGHRS and CDR2 YFSETQ. This CDR3 has 14 amino acids. V was pared by 0 bases and J by 6 bases, with 4 bases of the junction left unmatched. The CDR3 loop is CASSLEDRAAEAFF. The CDR3 DNA reads as TGCGCCAGCAGCTTGGAGGACAGGGCCGCTGAAGCTTTCTTT.

This clonotype was found a few times. The J gene is TRBJ1-2, the V gene TRBV29-1; D remains ambiguous. V shed 0 bases and J shed 7 bases, with 12 bases lying between them. This CDR3 contains 13 residues. Germline V gene data show CDR1 as SQVTM and CDR2 as ANQGSEA. CDR3 DNA sequence: TGCAGCGTTGAAGATCAAGGAGGGCTTGGCTACACCTTC. This translates into CSVEDQGGLGYTF.

This clonotype was observed at least ten times. The J gene is TRBJ2-7, the V gene TRBV6-1; weak D call: TRBD1 (7 bases). The germline V gene has CDR1 MNHNS and CDR2 SASEGT. V dropped 5 bases and J dropped 1 base, with 18 bases sitting between them. The CDR3 covers 16 residues. The CDR3, as DNA: TGTGCCAGCAGTAAAAACACAGGGGAGGTTTCCTACGAGCAGTACTTC. Protein: CASSKNTGEVSYEQYF.